Listed here is a single T cell receptor (beta chain). Antigen: not known. This sample was taken from a study of CD8+ T cells in alopecia areata. At the level of the study: Twice a day, 5 to 10 mg of oral tofacitinib was administered to treated patients. Overall study results and limits: Among patients, TCR sharing was less clear than in mice, a difference possibly due in part to HLA diversity in the patient population. For lesional scalp, especially alopecia totalis/universalis, clonality was higher than in normal scalp.

Peripheral blood and lesional scalp punch biopsies came from alopecia areata patients. Isolated RNA was reverse transcribed into cDNA used as the sequencing template. Here immunoSEQ multiplex PCR was the method, and the copy in TCRdb shows in-frame clones only, minus some. The top ten clones hold 0.45% of a sample with under 250,000 clones, around 62% of them seen once. Deletions cut 5 bases from V and 2 bases from J, with 9 bases between. Germline CDR1 and CDR2: MNHNY and SVGAGI (reference sequence). The CDR3 is made up of 13 amino acids. The J gene is TRBJ1-2, the V gene TRBV6-6; weak D call: TRBD1 (5 bases). This receptor was identified in a human donor with alopecia areata. The sample consisted of CD4+ T cells sorted from blood, taken at week 0. CDR3 DNA sequence: TGTGCCAGCAGTCGACGGACAAACTATGGCTACACCTTC. It yields the protein CASSRRTNYGYTF.